This T cell receptor beta chain was sequenced in a study of blood T cell repertoires in COVID-19. Germline CDR1 and CDR2: SGHTA and FQGNSA. The ends lost 5 bases at V and 6 bases at J; junction bases unmatched: 13. The CDR3 has 17 amino acids. Original handling: Amplification of reference gene primers was used by the study to estimate nucleated cell counts. The method was immunoSEQ multiplex PCR; TCRdb's version includes in-frame clones alone and lacks a portion of them. V and J calls and clone size are as listed in that table; D and trimming were resolved from the DNA. Altogether around 82,000 clones are present, 65% to 90% being singletons, with the ten largest covering 8% to 10%.

The chain has TRBV7-2 and TRBJ1-5, with 10 bases identical to TRBD1. The receptor was isolated from a man in his forties or fifties with COVID-19, enrolled during active disease. Sequencing was performed on peripheral blood. The DNA of the CDR3 is TGTGCCAGCAGCCCCAAGACAGGGGGCTTCCTTGGTCAGCCCCAGCATTTT. This gives the protein CASSPKTGGFLGQPQHF.